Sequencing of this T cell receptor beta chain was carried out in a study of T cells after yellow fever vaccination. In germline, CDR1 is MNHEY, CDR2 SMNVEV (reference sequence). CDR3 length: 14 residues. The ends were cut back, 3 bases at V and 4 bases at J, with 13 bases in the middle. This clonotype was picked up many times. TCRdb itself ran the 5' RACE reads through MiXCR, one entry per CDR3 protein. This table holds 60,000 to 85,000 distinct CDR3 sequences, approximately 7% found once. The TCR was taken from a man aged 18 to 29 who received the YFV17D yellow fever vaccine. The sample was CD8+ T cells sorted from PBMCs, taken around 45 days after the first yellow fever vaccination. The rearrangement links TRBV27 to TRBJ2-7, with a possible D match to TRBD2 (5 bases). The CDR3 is CASSFGIGAYEQYV. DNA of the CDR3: TGTGCCAGCAGTTTCGGGATCGGAGCTTACGAGCAGTACGTC.